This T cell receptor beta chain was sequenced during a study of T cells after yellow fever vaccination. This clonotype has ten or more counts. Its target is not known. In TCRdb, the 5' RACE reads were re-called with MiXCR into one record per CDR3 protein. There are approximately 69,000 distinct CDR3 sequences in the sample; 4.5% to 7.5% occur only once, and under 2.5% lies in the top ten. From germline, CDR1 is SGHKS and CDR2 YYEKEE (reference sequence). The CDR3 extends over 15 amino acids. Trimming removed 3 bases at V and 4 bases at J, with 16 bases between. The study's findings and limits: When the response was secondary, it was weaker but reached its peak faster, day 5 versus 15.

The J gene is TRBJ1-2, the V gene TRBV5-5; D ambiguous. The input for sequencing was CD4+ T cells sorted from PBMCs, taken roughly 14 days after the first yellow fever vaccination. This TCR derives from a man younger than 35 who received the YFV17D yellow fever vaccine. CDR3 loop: CASSSPSTRPYGYTF. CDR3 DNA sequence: TGTGCCAGCAGCTCACCATCTACCCGTCCCTATGGCTACACCTTC.